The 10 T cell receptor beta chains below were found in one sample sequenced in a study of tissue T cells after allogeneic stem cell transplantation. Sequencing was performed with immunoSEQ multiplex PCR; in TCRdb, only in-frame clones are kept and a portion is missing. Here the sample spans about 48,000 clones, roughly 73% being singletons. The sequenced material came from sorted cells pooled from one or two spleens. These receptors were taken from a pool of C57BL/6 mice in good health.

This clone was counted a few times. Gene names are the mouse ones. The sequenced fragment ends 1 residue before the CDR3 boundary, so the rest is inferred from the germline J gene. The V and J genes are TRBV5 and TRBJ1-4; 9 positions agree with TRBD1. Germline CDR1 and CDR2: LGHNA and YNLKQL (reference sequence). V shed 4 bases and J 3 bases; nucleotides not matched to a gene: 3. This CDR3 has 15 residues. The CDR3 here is CASSPTGGANERLFF. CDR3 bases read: TGTGCCAGCAGCCCCACAGGGGGCGCCAACGAAAGATTATTT.

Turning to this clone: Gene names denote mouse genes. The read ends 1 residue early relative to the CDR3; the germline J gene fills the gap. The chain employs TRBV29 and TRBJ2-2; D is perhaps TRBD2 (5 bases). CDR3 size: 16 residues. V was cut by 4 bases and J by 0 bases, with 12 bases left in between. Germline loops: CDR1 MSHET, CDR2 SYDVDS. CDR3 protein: CASSSLGWANTGQLYF. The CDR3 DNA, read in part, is TGTGCTAGCAGTTCCCTTGGCTGGGCAAACACCGGGCAGCTCTAC.

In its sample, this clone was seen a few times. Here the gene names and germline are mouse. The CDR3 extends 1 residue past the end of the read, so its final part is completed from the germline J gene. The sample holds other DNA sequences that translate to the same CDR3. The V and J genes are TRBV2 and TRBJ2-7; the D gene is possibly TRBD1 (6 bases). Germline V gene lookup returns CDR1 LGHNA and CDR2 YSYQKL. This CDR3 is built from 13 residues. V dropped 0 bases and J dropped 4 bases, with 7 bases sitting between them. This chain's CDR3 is CASSQERGYEQYF. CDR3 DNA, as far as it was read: TGTGCCAGCAGCCAAGAGAGGGGGTATGAACAGTAC.

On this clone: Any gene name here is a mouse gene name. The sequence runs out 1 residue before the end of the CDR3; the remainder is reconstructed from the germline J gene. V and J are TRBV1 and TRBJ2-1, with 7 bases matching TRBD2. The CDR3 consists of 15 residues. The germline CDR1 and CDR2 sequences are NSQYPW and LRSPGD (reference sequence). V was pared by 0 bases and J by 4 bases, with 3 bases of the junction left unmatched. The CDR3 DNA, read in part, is TGCACCTGCAGTGCAGAGTGGGGGGTTTATGCTGAGCAGTTC. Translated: CTCSAEWGVYAEQF. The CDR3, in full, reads CTCSAEWGVYAEQFF.

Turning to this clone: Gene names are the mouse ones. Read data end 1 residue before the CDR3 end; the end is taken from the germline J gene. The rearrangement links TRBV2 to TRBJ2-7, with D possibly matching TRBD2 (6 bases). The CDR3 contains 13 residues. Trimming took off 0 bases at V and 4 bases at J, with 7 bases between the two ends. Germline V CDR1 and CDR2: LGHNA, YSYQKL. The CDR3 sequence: CASSQDLGYEQYF. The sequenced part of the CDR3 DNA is TGTGCCAGCAGCCAAGACCTGGGGTATGAACAGTAC.

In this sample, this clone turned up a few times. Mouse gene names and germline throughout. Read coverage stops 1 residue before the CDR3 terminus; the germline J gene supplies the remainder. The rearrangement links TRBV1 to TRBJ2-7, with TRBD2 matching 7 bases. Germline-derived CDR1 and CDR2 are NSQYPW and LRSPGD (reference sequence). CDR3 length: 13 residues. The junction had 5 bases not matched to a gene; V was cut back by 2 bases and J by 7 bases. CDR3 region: CTCSALGEREQYF. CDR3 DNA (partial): TGCACCTGCAGTGCACTGGGGGAGAGGGAACAGTAC.

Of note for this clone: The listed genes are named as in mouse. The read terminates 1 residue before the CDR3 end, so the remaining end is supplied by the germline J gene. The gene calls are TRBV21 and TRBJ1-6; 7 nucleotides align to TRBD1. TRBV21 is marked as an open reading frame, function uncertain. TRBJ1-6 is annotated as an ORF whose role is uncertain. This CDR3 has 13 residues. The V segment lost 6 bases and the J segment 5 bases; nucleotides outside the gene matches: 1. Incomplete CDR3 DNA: TGTGCTAGCAGGGGACAGAATAATTCGCCCCTCTAC. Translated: CASRGQNNSPLY. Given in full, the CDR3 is CASRGQNNSPLYF.

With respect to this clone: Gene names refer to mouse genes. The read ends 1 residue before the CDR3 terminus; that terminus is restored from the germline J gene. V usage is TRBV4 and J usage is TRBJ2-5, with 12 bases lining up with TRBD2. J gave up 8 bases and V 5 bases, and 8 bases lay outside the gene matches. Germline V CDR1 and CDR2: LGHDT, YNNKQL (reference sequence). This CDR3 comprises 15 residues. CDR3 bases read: TGTGCCAGCAGCCTGGACTGGGGGGGATCGGGCACCCAGTAC. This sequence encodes CASSLDWGGSGTQY. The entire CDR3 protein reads CASSLDWGGSGTQYF.

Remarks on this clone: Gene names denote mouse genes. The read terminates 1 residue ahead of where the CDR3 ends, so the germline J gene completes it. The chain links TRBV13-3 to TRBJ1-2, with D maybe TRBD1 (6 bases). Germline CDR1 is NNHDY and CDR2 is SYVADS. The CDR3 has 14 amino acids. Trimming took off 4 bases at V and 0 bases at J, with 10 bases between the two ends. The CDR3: CASSHDRSNSDYTF. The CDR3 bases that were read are TGTGCCAGCAGTCATGACAGGTCAAACTCCGACTACACC.

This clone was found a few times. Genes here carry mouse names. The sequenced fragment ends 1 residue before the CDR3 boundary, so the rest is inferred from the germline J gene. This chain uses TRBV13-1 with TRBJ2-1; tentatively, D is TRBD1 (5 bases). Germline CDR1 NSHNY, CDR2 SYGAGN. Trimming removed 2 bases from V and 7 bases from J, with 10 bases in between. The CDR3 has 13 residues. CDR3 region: CASSESGWAEQFF. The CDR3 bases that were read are TGTGCCAGCAGTGAATCAGGGTGGGCTGAGCAGTTC.